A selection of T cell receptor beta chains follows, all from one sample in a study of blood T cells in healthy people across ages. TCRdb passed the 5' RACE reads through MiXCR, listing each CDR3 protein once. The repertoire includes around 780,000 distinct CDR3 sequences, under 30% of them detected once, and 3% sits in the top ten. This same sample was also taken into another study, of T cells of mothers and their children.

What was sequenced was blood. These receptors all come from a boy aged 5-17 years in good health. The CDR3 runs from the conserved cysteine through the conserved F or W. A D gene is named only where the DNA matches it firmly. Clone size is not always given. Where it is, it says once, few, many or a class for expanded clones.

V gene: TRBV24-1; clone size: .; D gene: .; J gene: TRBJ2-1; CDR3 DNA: TGTGCCACCAGTGATTTAACAGGACCCGGAGTCTACAATGAGCAGTTCTTC; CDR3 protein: CATSDLTGPGVYNEQFF
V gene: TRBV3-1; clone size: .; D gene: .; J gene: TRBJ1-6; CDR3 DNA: TGTGCCAGCAGCCTTATAGGGGACTATAATTCACCCCTCCACTTT; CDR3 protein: CASSLIGDYNSPLHF
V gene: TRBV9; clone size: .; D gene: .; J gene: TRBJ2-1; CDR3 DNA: TGTGCCAGCAGCGTGACGGTACGCGAGCAGTTCTTC; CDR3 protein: CASSVTVREQFF
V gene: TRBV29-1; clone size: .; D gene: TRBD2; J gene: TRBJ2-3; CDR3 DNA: TGCAGCGTTGTGGCGGGAGAGACAGATACGCAGTATTTT; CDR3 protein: CSVVAGETDTQYF
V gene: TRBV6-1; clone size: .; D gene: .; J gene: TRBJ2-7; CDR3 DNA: TGTGCCAGCAGACCCGGGACACACAGATACGAGCAGTACTTC; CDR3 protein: CASRPGTHRYEQYF
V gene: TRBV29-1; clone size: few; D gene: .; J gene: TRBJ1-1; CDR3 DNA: TGCAGCGCCGTAAGGGACCGACTTTTCTTT; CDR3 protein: CSAVRDRLFF
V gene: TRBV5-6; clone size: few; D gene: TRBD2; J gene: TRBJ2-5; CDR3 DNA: TGTGCCAGCAGCCTAAAGCGGGGGGGTTTATTCTTCGAGACCCAGTACTTC; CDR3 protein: CASSLKRGGLFFETQYF
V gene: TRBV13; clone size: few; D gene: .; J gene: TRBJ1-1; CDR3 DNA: TGTGCCAGCAGCTTACTTGGACACTTGAACACTGAAGCTTTCTTT; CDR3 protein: CASSLLGHLNTEAFF
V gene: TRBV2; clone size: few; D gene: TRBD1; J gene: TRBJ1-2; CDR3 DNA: TGTGCCAGCACCCCGACAGGGGGCAACGGCTACACCTTC; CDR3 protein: CASTPTGGNGYTF
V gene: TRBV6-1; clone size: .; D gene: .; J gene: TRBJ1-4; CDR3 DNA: TGTGCCAGCAGCCCACTATGGGGGGACAATGAAAAACTGTTTTTT; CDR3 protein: CASSPLWGDNEKLFF
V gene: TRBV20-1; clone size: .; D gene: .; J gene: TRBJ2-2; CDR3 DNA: TGCAGTGCTAGAGATCCTAGGGCTCCCTCGAACACCGGGGAGCTGTTTTTT; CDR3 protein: CSARDPRAPSNTGELFF
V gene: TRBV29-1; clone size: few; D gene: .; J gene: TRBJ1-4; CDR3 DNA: TGCAGCGCCCACAGAGGGGGGCTGGAAAAACTGTTTTTT; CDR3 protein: CSAHRGGLEKLFF
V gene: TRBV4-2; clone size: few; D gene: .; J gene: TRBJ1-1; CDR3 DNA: TGTGCCAGCAGCCTCACGACAGGAGCAAACACTGAAGCTTTCTTT; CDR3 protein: CASSLTTGANTEAFF
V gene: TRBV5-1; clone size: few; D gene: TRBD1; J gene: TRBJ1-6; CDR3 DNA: TGCGCCAGCAGTTACGCGGACAGGGGTAATTCACCCCTCCACTTT; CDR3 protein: CASSYADRGNSPLHF
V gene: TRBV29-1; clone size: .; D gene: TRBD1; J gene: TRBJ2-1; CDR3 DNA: TGCAGCGTGGGCATGGACAGGGAGAACAATGAGCAGTTCTTC; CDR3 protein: CSVGMDRENNEQFF
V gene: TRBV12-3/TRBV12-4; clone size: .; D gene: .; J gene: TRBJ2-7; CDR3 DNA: TGTGCCAGCAGTTTAATGTCCGAGCAGTACTTC; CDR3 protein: CASSLMSEQYF
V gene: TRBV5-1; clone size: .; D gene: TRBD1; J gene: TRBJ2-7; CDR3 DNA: TGCGCCAGTACGGGACAGGGGGCCGGCGAGCAGTACTTC; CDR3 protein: CASTGQGAGEQYF
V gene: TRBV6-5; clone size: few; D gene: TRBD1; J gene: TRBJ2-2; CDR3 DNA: TGTGCCAGCAGTTACCTAGGGACAGGGTATTCCGGGGAGCTGTTTTTT; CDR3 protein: CASSYLGTGYSGELFF
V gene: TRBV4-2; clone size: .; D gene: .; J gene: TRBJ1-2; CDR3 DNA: TGTGCCAGCAGCCAAGGAGAAGGAGGGGGGGGTTTAAACTATGGCTACACCTTC; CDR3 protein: CASSQGEGGGGLNYGYTF
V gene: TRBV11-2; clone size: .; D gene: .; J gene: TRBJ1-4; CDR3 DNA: TGTGCCAGCAGCACTGGCTGGCCGGCAACTAATGAAAAACTGTTTTTT; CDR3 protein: CASSTGWPATNEKLFF
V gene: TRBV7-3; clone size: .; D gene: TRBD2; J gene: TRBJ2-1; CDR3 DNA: TGTGCCAGCAGCCGAACCGGGACTAGCGGATCCGCTGAGCAGTTCTTC; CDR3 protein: CASSRTGTSGSAEQFF
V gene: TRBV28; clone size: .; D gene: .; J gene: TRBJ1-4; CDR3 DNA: TGTGCCAGCAGTACCAGTCCCCCCCGGACAACTAGAATTAATGAAAAACTGTTTTTT; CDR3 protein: CASSTSPPRTTRINEKLFF
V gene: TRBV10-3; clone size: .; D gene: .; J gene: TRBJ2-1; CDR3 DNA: TGTGCCATCAGGCGGAGGGGGGGCCGGAATGAGCAGTTCTTC; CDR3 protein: CAIRRRGGRNEQFF
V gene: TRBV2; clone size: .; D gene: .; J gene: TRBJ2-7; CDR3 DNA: TGTGCCAGCAGTGTCAGATTTGGAGGCCTCTACGAGCATTACTTC; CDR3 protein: CASSVRFGGLYEHYF
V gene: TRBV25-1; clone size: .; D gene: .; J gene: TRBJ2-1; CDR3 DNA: TGTGCCAGCAGTGCCCCCCCGGCAACCAATGAGCAGTTCTTC; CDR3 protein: CASSAPPATNEQFF